What follows are 16 T cell receptor beta chains derived from one specimen sequenced in a study of blood T cell repertoires in COVID-19. Data came from immunoSEQ multiplex PCR; TCRdb stores just in-frame clones and leaves some out. The table includes 200,000 to 250,000 clones, 82% detected once. Sequencing was performed on peripheral blood. Receptors originate from a woman aged 70-85 years with COVID-19, enrolled during active disease.

The rearrangement links TRBV10-3 to TRBJ1-2; 8 bases agree with TRBD1. This CDR3 comprises 15 residues. Germline CDR1 and CDR2: ENHRY and SYGVKD. Unmatched junction bases numbered 10, after V lost 10 bases and J lost 0 bases. The CDR3 DNA is TGTGCCACCGGGACAGGATTAACCACTAACTATGGCTACACCTTC. It specifies CATGTGLTTNYGYTF.

This sequence joins TRBV28 and TRBJ1-1; 12 positions match TRBD1. The CDR3 covers 17 residues. J gave up 5 bases and V 5 bases, and 12 bases lay outside the gene matches. The germline CDR1 and CDR2 sequences are MDHEN and SYDVKM. As DNA, the CDR3 is TGTGCCAGCAGTCTAACGGGACAGGGGGCAGGAGGTACTGAAGCTTTCTTT. As protein: CASSLTGQGAGGTEAFF.

The genes are TRBV5-1 and TRBJ1-4; D may be TRBD1 (6 bases). There are 14 residues in the CDR3. The V end lost 3 bases, the J end lost 11 bases, and 17 bases lay between the germline ends. Germline V gene data show CDR1 as SGHRS and CDR2 as YFSETQ. In DNA, the CDR3 is TGCGCCAGCAGCTCAACCGGGGGGCAGGGGAAACTGTTTTTT. Translating gives CASSSTGGQGKLFF.

The genes are TRBV2 and TRBJ1-1; D is uncertain. The CDR3 has 14 amino acids. Germline CDR1 is SNHLY and CDR2 is FYNNEI. The V end was cut by 7 bases, the J end by 0 bases, with 12 bases between. This chain's CDR3 is CASKEIDLNTEAFF. The CDR3 coding sequence is TGTGCCAGCAAGGAAATAGACTTGAACACTGAAGCTTTCTTT.

This chain links TRBV7-2 with TRBJ2-2; TRBD2 matches 11 bases. The length of the CDR3 is 19 residues. Per germline, CDR1 SGHTA and CDR2 FQGNSA. After removal of 3 bases from V and 6 bases from J, the junction contained 15 bases not matched to a gene. CDR3 in amino acids: CASSFRASRLAGFAGELFF. Written as DNA, the CDR3 is TGTGCCAGCAGCTTTAGGGCCAGTAGACTAGCGGGATTTGCCGGGGAGCTGTTTTTT. Variable domain in full (rest from reference TRBV7-2 and TRBJ2-2): GAGVSQSPSNKVTEKGKDVELRCDPISGHTALYWYRQSLGQGLEFLIYFQGNSAPDKSGLPSDRFSAERTGGSVSTLTIQRTQQEDSAVYLCASSFRASRLAGFAGELFFGEGSRLTVL.

J is TRBJ1-4 and V is TRBV11-2; no firm D call. The CDR3 extends over 17 amino acids. Germline V lookup: CDR1 SGHAT, CDR2 FQNNGV. Trimming took 6 bases from V and 5 from J, leaving 22 bases between them. DNA of the CDR3: TGTGCCAGCAGTCGGGGAGGCCTTCTAGAAGGGAATGAAAAACTGTTTTTT. Translated, it gives CASSRGGLLEGNEKLFF. Variable domain in full (rest from reference TRBV11-2 and TRBJ1-4): EAGVAQSPRYKIIEKRQSVAFWCNPISGHATLYWYQQILGQGPKLLIQFQNNGVVDDSQLPKDRFSAERLKGVDSTLKIQPAKLEDSAVYLCASSRGGLLEGNEKLFFGSGTQLSVL.

The chain employs TRBV30 and TRBJ2-7; 13 bases align to TRBD2. The V and J ends lost 3 bases and 6 bases, in that order; junction bases with no gene match: 11. Germline V gene data show CDR1 as GTSNPN and CDR2 as SVGIG (reference sequence). The CDR3 contains 16 residues. CDR3 DNA: TGTGCCTGGAGCGCCGGGACTAGCGGGACGAGATCCGAGCAGTACTTC. Residues: CAWSAGTSGTRSEQYF.

This clone appeared a single time. This sequence joins TRBV19 and TRBJ2-1; the match to TRBD1 covers 8 bases. V lost 5 bases, J lost 6 bases, and 21 bases stayed unmatched. CDR3 length: 19 amino acids. The germline V gene encodes CDR1 LNHDA and CDR2 SQIVND (reference sequence). The CDR3 loop reads CASSSKALRGRGRVNEQFF. CDR3 DNA sequence: TGTGCCAGTAGTTCTAAAGCACTAAGGGGCAGGGGGCGGGTCAATGAGCAGTTCTTC.

The chain recombines TRBV7-8 with TRBJ2-1, with D tentatively TRBD2 (5 bases). There are 13 residues in the CDR3. V lost 5 bases to trimming and J lost 9 bases, with 14 bases between them. Germline lookup yields CDR1 SGHVS and CDR2 FQNEAQ. DNA of the CDR3: TGTGCCAGCAGCCAAGGACTTCTGGCTGAGCAGTTCTTC. Protein: CASSQGLLAEQFF. Full variable domain (remainder filled in from reference TRBV7-8 and TRBJ2-1): GAGVSQSPRYKVAKRGQDVALRCDPISGHVSLFWYQQALGQGPEFLTYFQNEAQLDKSGLPSDRFFAERPEGSVSTLKIQRTQQEDSAVYLCASSQGLLAEQFFGPGTRLTVL.

The sample holds one count of this clone. The CDR3 nucleotides read TGCGCCAGCAGCCAAGGCGCGGGCCCGGAGACCCAGTACTTC. Residues: CASSQGAGPETQYF. The chain is built from TRBV4-3 and TRBJ2-5, with a tentative D call TRBD2 (5 bases). This CDR3 has 14 amino acids. The ends were cut back, 1 base at V and 5 bases at J, with 11 bases in the middle. Germline V gene sequence: CDR1 LGHNA, CDR2 YSLEER.

Only a few counts were recorded for this clone. The V gene is TRBV27, the J gene TRBJ1-2, with TRBD1 matching over 8 bases. Germline V gene lookup returns CDR1 MNHEY and CDR2 SMNVEV (reference sequence). The V gene end was trimmed by 5 bases and the J gene end by 3 bases; junction bases not matched to a gene: 8. CDR3 size: 15 residues. CDR3 nucleotide sequence: TGTGCCAGCAGTCCCCGGACAGGGTTTTACTATGGCTACACCTTC. This codes for CASSPRTGFYYGYTF.

V gene TRBV6-2 or TRBV6-3 combines with J gene TRBJ1-1; TRBD1 aligns across 10 bases. The CDR3 is made up of 16 amino acids. Trimming removed 2 bases from V and 8 bases from J; junction bases left unmatched: 11. CDR1 and CDR2 (germline): MNHEY, SVGEGT. The CDR3 is CASSYPGQGMWGEAFF. Written as DNA, the CDR3 is TGTGCCAGCAGTTACCCGGGACAGGGGATGTGGGGAGAAGCTTTCTTT.

The CDR3: CASSLLAVIPSGELFF. In DNA, the CDR3 is TGCGCCAGCAGCTTACTAGCGGTTATACCTTCCGGGGAGCTGTTTTTT. The V gene is TRBV5-1, the J gene TRBJ2-2; 8 positions agree with TRBD2. Germline CDR1 reads SGHRS; CDR2 reads YFSETQ. J gave up 6 bases and V 2 bases, and 9 bases lay outside the gene matches. This CDR3 is 16 amino acids long.

This clone appeared once. V is TRBV7-2 and J is TRBJ2-7; a weak D match, TRBD2 (6 bases). V gave up 1 base and J gave up 9 bases, with 19 bases separating them. The germline V gene has CDR1 SGHTA and CDR2 FQGNSA. This CDR3 region has 15 residues. CDR3 protein: CASSLEEAGTWGQYF. CDR3 sequence (DNA): TGTGCCAGCAGCTTAGAGGAGGCGGGGACTTGGGGGCAGTACTTC.

This clone was seen just once. The gene calls are TRBV10-1 and TRBJ2-3, with 7 bases that match TRBD2. J lost 3 bases, V lost 3 bases, and 0 bases had no gene match. The germline gives CDR1 WNHNN, CDR2 SYGVQD (reference sequence). CDR3 length: 13 amino acids. CDR3 amino acids: CASSEAGTDTQYF. The CDR3 DNA reads TGCGCCAGCAGTGAAGCGGGAACAGATACGCAGTATTTT.

This clone was seen a single time. V is TRBV28 and J is TRBJ2-6; 10 bases are a match to TRBD1. This CDR3 spans 17 amino acids. Germline CDR1 MDHEN, CDR2 SYDVKM. The trim removed 4 bases at V and 0 bases at J, leaving 3 bases unmatched. CDR3 in amino acids: CASSYWTGGSGANVLTF. The CDR3 DNA reads as TGTGCCAGCAGTTATTGGACAGGGGGCTCTGGGGCCAACGTCCTGACTTTC.